These 11 T cell receptor beta chains share one sample of origin, sequenced in a study of blood T cell repertoires in COVID-19. TCRdb keeps only in-frame clones here, not all; method: immunoSEQ multiplex PCR. The sample comprises around 43,000 clones, roughly nine tenths of which are singletons, and 20% to 25% rests with the top ten. Source material: peripheral blood. The receptors derive from a man aged 50 to 60 with active COVID-19.

The J gene is TRBJ1-2, the V gene TRBV24-1; possible D gene TRBD1, 5 bases. Germline CDR1 is KGHDR and CDR2 is SFDVKD. The length of the CDR3 is 14 residues. Trimming left V 9 bases short and J 2 bases short, with 15 bases between. The DNA for the CDR3 is TGTGCCACCTCCCCCCGGGGGACGAACTATGGCTACACCTTC. Protein product: CATSPRGTNYGYTF.

The chain links TRBV11-3 to TRBJ2-1, with D unresolved. Germline CDR1 reads SGHNT; CDR2 reads YENEEA. V lost 5 bases to trimming and J lost 0 bases, with 20 bases between them. The CDR3 runs 18 residues. CDR3: CASSPFLRLSISYNEQFF. The CDR3 DNA is TGTGCCAGCAGCCCATTTCTCCGACTCTCCATCTCCTACAATGAGCAGTTCTTC.

This clone has a single count. The rearrangement joins TRBV7-2 to TRBJ2-7; 9 nucleotides align to TRBD1. This CDR3 is built from 16 residues. Germline-derived CDR1 and CDR2 are SGHTA and FQGNSA. V lost 5 bases to trimming and J lost 6 bases; unmatched junction nucleotides: 14. The CDR3 DNA reads TGTGCCAGCAGCCCCAGGACAGGGGCCATATTCACCGAGCAGTACTTC. It encodes CASSPRTGAIFTEQYF.

The chain combines TRBV2 with TRBJ1-3, with 7 bases lining up with TRBD1. Germline CDR1 reads SNHLY; CDR2 reads FYNNEI. V trimming: 3 bases; J trimming: 2 bases; junction bases outside the gene matches: 7. CDR3 length: 16 amino acids. Here the CDR3 reads CASSEEGAFTGNTIYF. In DNA, the CDR3 is TGTGCCAGCAGTGAGGAGGGGGCTTTTACTGGAAACACCATATATTTT.

The V gene is TRBV9, the J gene TRBJ2-7; 12 bases line up with TRBD2. The CDR3 has 15 residues. The germline V gene has CDR1 SGDLS and CDR2 YYNGEE. V trimming: 3 bases; J trimming: 4 bases; junction bases outside the gene matches: 5. The DNA for the CDR3 is TGTGCCAGCAGCGCTAGGACTAGCGGGGATTACGAGCAGTACTTC. Protein product: CASSARTSGDYEQYF. Full variable domain (rest looked up from reference TRBV9 and TRBJ2-7): DSGVTQTPKHLITATGQRVTLRCSPRSGDLSVYWYQQSLDQGLQFLIQYYNGEERAKGNILERFSAQQFPDLHSELNLSSLELGDSALYFCASSARTSGDYEQYFGPGTRLTVT.

The V call is TRBV3-1 (or the pseudogene TRBV3-2), the J call TRBJ2-2, with D possibly being TRBD2 (6 bases). CDR3 length: 15 residues. Trimming removed 4 bases from V and 3 bases from J, with 12 bases in between. Germline values: CDR1 LGHDT, CDR2 YNNKEL (reference sequence). CDR3 residues: CASSLGGYYTGELFF. CDR3 sequence (DNA): TGTGCCAGCAGCCTGGGAGGATATTACACCGGGGAGCTGTTTTTT.

The V gene is TRBV18, the J gene TRBJ2-3, with 10 positions matching TRBD2. The trim removed 4 bases at V and 4 bases at J, leaving 20 bases unmatched. The CDR3 loop spans 20 amino acids. CDR1 and CDR2 from the germline V gene are KGHSH and LQKENI. The CDR3 nucleotides read TGTGCCAGCTCACAATACCAGTCACTAGCGGGGATCAGAGGTCCAGATACGCAGTATTTT. It is translated as CASSQYQSLAGIRGPDTQYF.

The rearrangement joins TRBV6-2 or TRBV6-3 to TRBJ1-3, with D possibly TRBD1 on 6 matching bases. Between the trimmed V and J ends, which lost 5 bases and 5 bases, there was a span of 16 bases. CDR1 is MNHEY, CDR2 SVGEGT, per germline. The CDR3 is made up of 15 amino acids. CDR3 sequence: CASSAPGQGRNTIYF. As DNA, the CDR3 is TGTGCCAGCAGTGCCCCGGGACAAGGCCGAAACACCATATATTTT.

V and J are TRBV18 and TRBJ1-1, with a tentative D call TRBD1 (5 bases). CDR3 length equals 14 residues. CDR1 and CDR2 from the germline V gene are KGHSH and LQKENI. V shed 3 bases and J shed 3 bases, with 11 bases lying between them. The CDR3 region has the DNA TGTGCCAGCTCACCGCGGAGGGGATACACTGAAGCTTTCTTT. Amino acids: CASSPRRGYTEAFF.

V and J are TRBV28 and TRBJ2-7; 7 bases are a match to TRBD1. With 6 bases clipped from V and 2 bases from J, the junction kept 4 bases outside the gene matches. CDR3 size: 13 residues. Germline lookup yields CDR1 MDHEN and CDR2 SYDVKM. The CDR3 bases are TGTGCCAGCAGCCAGGGGACAGCCTACGAGCAGTACTTC. Translated: CASSQGTAYEQYF.

The chain joins TRBV25-1 to TRBJ2-5; 8 bases map to TRBD1. The CDR3 has 14 residues. With V trimmed by 2 bases and J by 5 bases, 4 bases remained unmatched. Germline V gene lookup returns CDR1 MGHDK and CDR2 SYGVNS. This chain's CDR3 is CASSEQGAGETQYF. The DNA for the CDR3 is TGTGCCAGCAGTGAACAGGGGGCTGGGGAGACCCAGTACTTC.